The rows below give T cell receptor beta chains drawn from one sample of a study of T cells expressing NK-cell markers. From the 5' RACE reads, TCRdb lists one entry per CDR3 protein and no DNA. The sample totals over 250,000 distinct CDR3 sequences. Sequenced: blood T cells: a sorted CD56 or NKG2C T cell subset, CD4+ or CD8+ T cells, or bulk PBMC T cells (not recorded which). Every receptor here comes from a woman between 18 and 70 years old in good health. CDR3s include the opening cysteine and the closing phenylalanine or tryptophan. Clone sizes are given selectively: once, few, many, or a class where the clone is expanded.

cdr3_aa j_call clone_size v_call
CASSSTRETQYF TRBJ2-5 NA TRBV6-5
CASSKNRDTDGYTF TRBJ1-2 NA TRBV5-1
CASSLRDNYGYTF TRBJ1-2 NA TRBV7-9
CASSLNGLTNEQFF TRBJ2-1 NA TRBV7-3
CASSLGQARIMDEQFF TRBJ2-1 large TRBV6-5
CSARAGHHHNYGYTF TRBJ1-2 NA TRBV20-1
CASSQEGTGNEKLFF TRBJ1-4 NA TRBV4-2
CASSVKEQGGQYF TRBJ2-7 NA TRBV5-1
CSARYRNTEAFF TRBJ1-1 NA TRBV20-1
CASSQGSAGDYEQYF TRBJ2-7 NA TRBV4-2
CASSWGLSYNEQFF TRBJ2-1 NA TRBV7-8
CASSDQPGPYNEQFF TRBJ2-1 NA TRBV5-1
CASSSQGNQPQHF TRBJ1-5 NA TRBV12-3/TRBV12-4
CSASIGHLDNSPLHF TRBJ1-6 NA TRBV20-1
CASSPIVAGATNPYEQYF TRBJ2-7 NA TRBV6-2/TRBV6-3
CASSLAVGGKNIQYF TRBJ2-4 NA TRBV5-1
CASRLQGGGTEAFF TRBJ1-1 NA TRBV6-5
CSASKDTGTWAKNIQYF TRBJ2-4 NA TRBV20-1
CASSQGQGAGTDTQYF TRBJ2-3 NA TRBV4-3
CSATGQKDTDTQYF TRBJ2-3 NA TRBV29-1
CAGGQGYEQYF TRBJ2-7 NA TRBV7-9
CATSRRLESSNEQFF TRBJ2-1 NA TRBV15
CASSTPSGSYEQYF TRBJ2-7 NA TRBV5-1
CSGDTSSGNTIYF TRBJ1-3 NA TRBV29-1
CASSQVAVNYGYTF TRBJ1-2 NA TRBV4-1
CSVGASDSNTQYF TRBJ2-3 NA TRBV29-1
CASSPADWGSPLHF TRBJ1-6 NA TRBV18
CASSPGDPTYEQYF TRBJ2-7 NA TRBV7-2
CASSSAEGYGYTF TRBJ1-2 NA TRBV12-3/TRBV12-4
CATSDAGWYPYEQYF TRBJ2-7 NA TRBV24-1
CASSWDTPSTDTQYF TRBJ2-3 NA TRBV5-6
CASSLGLGEQYF TRBJ2-7 NA TRBV27